This record covers a single T cell receptor (beta chain). The CDR3 consists of 17 residues. Germline assignment: CDR1 LGHNA and CDR2 YNFKEQ. Trimming stripped 6 bases from V and 0 bases from J, with 15 bases between. TCRdb re-called the PCR reads through MiXCR. This table holds about 48,000 clones, approximately 20% found once. Thyroid surgery was preceded by no treatment in any patient. The sample originates from a study of metastatic and nonmetastatic thyroid tumors. The specimen was blood. The chain is built from TRBV4-2 and TRBJ2-6; D assignment may be TRBD1 or TRBD2 (5 bases each). This TCR derives from a male donor with papillary thyroid cancer or a benign thyroid nodule (not recorded which). Some clones in this sample may be carry-over from other donors' samples. The CDR3 DNA is TGTGCCAGCAGTCCGGGACCGCCAACCTCTGGGGCCAACGTCCTGACTTTC. Protein: CASSPGPPTSGANVLTF.